This entry lists 22 T cell receptor beta chains sequenced from one sample in a study of control samples from healthy donors and cancer patients. The assay was immunoSEQ multiplex PCR, and TCRdb's table has in-frame clones only and misses some. The data hold roughly 86,000 clones, with around 91% observed a single time. Sequencing was done on a sample of blood. The receptors come from a man aged 30-40 years in good health.

The J gene is TRBJ1-5, the V gene TRBV27; the D gene is possibly TRBD1 (6 bases). Germline CDR1 MNHEY, CDR2 SMNVEV (reference sequence). Trimming removed 5 bases at V and 3 bases at J, with 11 bases between. The CDR3 is 14 residues long. In nucleotides, the CDR3 is TGTGCCAGCAGTAAACAGGGAAACAATCAGCCCCAGCATTTT. It specifies CASSKQGNNQPQHF.

The chain employs TRBV4-3 and TRBJ1-6; the D is unclear. CDR1 and CDR2 (germline): LGHNA, YSLEER. This CDR3 is 15 amino acids long. V was clipped by 1 base and J by 6 bases, with 10 bases between them. CDR3 amino acids: CASSQGTVINSPLHF. CDR3 coding DNA: TGCGCCAGCAGCCAAGGGACCGTGATTAATTCACCCCTCCACTTT.

This chain joins TRBV19 and TRBJ2-1; D possibly corresponds to TRBD1 (6 bases). V lost 6 bases to trimming and J lost 0 bases, with 18 bases between them. CDR1 is LNHDA and CDR2 is SQIVND in the germline V gene (reference sequence). The length of the CDR3 is 17 residues. The chain's CDR3 is CASRGITGSSSYNEQFF. CDR3 coding DNA: TGTGCCAGTAGGGGCATAACAGGGTCGAGCTCCTACAATGAGCAGTTCTTC. The full variable domain, in which reference TRBV19 and TRBJ2-1 provide the parts outside the CDR3, is DGGITQSPKYLFRKEGQNVTLSCEQNLNHDAMYWYRQDPGQGLRLIYYSQIVNDFQKGDIAEGYSVSREKKESFPLTVTSAQKNPTAFYLCASRGITGSSSYNEQFFGPGTRLTVL.

This clone was counted a few times. The chain combines TRBV4-3 with TRBJ2-1; 10 bases match TRBD2. With V trimmed by 5 bases and J by 10 bases, 11 bases remained unmatched. The V gene's germline CDR1 is LGHNA and CDR2 YSLEER. The CDR3 spans 15 residues. CDR3 residues: CASSFLAGVAMEQFF. In DNA, the CDR3 is TGCGCCAGCAGCTTTCTAGCGGGGGTTGCCATGGAGCAGTTCTTC.

The V and J genes are TRBV10-3 and TRBJ1-3; D not resolved. Trimming removed 0 bases from V and 3 bases from J, with 0 bases in between. The length of the CDR3 is 12 residues. The germline CDR1 and CDR2 sequences are ENHRY and SYGVKD. The DNA for the CDR3 is TGTGCCATCAGTGAGTCTGGAAACACCATATATTTT. Its protein is CAISESGNTIYF.

The CDR3 DNA reads as TGCAGTGCTAGTTGGACAGGGGGGGACTATGGCTACACCTTC. It is translated as CSASWTGGDYGYTF. The V and J genes are TRBV20-1 and TRBJ1-2; 10 positions agree with TRBD1. V lost 3 bases and J lost 3; bases outside the gene matches: 4. Germline lookup yields CDR1 DFQATT and CDR2 SNEGSKA (reference sequence). This CDR3 region has 14 residues.

V usage is TRBV7-9 and J usage is TRBJ2-3; D unclear. Trimming stripped 5 bases from V and 0 bases from J, with 12 bases between. In germline, CDR1 is SEHNR, CDR2 FQNEAQ (reference sequence). The CDR3 loop spans 15 amino acids. The chain's CDR3 is CASSPTLTSTDTQYF. The CDR3, as DNA: TGTGCCAGCAGCCCCACTCTAACTAGCACAGATACGCAGTATTTT.

The chain uses TRBV6-6 and TRBJ1-1; the D is unclear. Trimming stripped 2 bases from V and 4 bases from J, with 8 bases between. The germline CDR1 and CDR2 sequences are MNHNY and SVGAGI (reference sequence). This CDR3 has 13 amino acids. DNA for the CDR3: TGTGCCAGCAGTTACGGAGAGGGCACTGAAGCTTTCTTT. It codes for CASSYGEGTEAFF.

The V call is TRBV6-5, the J call TRBJ2-7, with 7 bases identical to TRBD2. V was pared by 6 bases and J by 2 bases, with 10 bases of the junction left unmatched. The length of the CDR3 is 15 residues. CDR1 and CDR2 from the germline V gene are MNHEY and SVGAGI. This CDR3 is CASRGRGTNAYEQYF. The DNA of the CDR3 is TGTGCCAGCAGGGGGAGAGGGACTAATGCCTACGAGCAGTACTTC.

J is TRBJ2-5 and V is TRBV4-1; 7 bases line up with TRBD2. V was clipped by 4 bases and J by 13 bases; unmatched bases: 9. This CDR3 is 12 amino acids long. Germline values: CDR1 MGHRA, CDR2 YSYEKL. The CDR3 is CASSPTGGRSYF. CDR3 sequence (DNA): TGCGCCAGCAGCCCGACGGGAGGACGGTCGTACTTC.

The V call is TRBV18, the J call TRBJ1-1; D not resolved. The CDR3 spans 15 residues. Deletions cut 3 bases from V and 3 bases from J, with 14 bases between. The germline CDR1 and CDR2 sequences are KGHSH and LQKENI. The CDR3 here is CASSPKQIFDTEAFF. DNA for the CDR3: TGTGCCAGCTCACCGAAACAGATATTCGACACTGAAGCTTTCTTT.

The chain uses TRBV25-1 and TRBJ1-2; D perhaps matches TRBD1 (5 bases). Germline V lookup: CDR1 MGHDK, CDR2 SYGVNS. This CDR3 has 11 amino acids. The germline V and J ends were trimmed by 7 bases and 4 bases, with 7 bases remaining between them. CDR3 amino acids: CASTGAYGYTF. The CDR3 DNA reads as TGTGCCAGCACCGGGGCCTATGGCTACACCTTC.

The chain carries TRBV9 and TRBJ2-1; 7 bases agree with TRBD1. CDR3 size: 15 residues. Trimming removed 3 bases from V and 7 bases from J; junction bases left unmatched: 10. CDR1 is SGDLS, CDR2 YYNGEE, per germline. The CDR3 loop reads CASSAPGQQPNEQFF. Written as DNA, the CDR3 is TGTGCCAGCAGCGCGCCGGGACAGCAACCAAATGAGCAGTTCTTC.

This chain links TRBV19 with TRBJ2-3; 7 bases align to TRBD2. The CDR3 length is 18 residues. V lost 7 bases, J lost 0 bases, and 16 bases stayed unmatched. Germline V gives CDR1 LNHDA, CDR2 SQIVND (reference sequence). The CDR3: CASTFLPPLATSTDTQYF. The CDR3 nucleotides read TGTGCCAGTACCTTCCTACCCCCACTAGCGACTAGCACAGATACGCAGTATTTT.

This chain connects TRBV2 to TRBJ2-2; 9 bases map to TRBD1. V lost 8 bases to trimming and J lost 6 bases; unmatched junction nucleotides: 4. Per germline, CDR1 SNHLY and CDR2 FYNNEI. The CDR3 is made up of 13 amino acids. This chain's CDR3 is CASRDRVPGELFF. CDR3 in DNA: TGTGCCAGCCGGGACAGGGTCCCCGGGGAGCTGTTTTTT.

The chain carries TRBV19 and TRBJ1-6, with no clear D. This CDR3 has 13 residues. Germline CDR1 LNHDA, CDR2 SQIVND (reference sequence). Trimming shortened V by 5 bases and J by 6 bases, and 8 bases separated the two germline ends. The CDR3 loop is CASSYRFNSPLHF. DNA for the CDR3: TGTGCCAGTAGTTACAGATTTAATTCACCCCTCCACTTT.

This clone is medium-sized within its sample. The chain has TRBV19 and TRBJ1-2, with a possible D match to TRBD1 (6 bases). This CDR3 contains 13 residues. Per the germline V gene, CDR1 is LNHDA and CDR2 is SQIVND (reference sequence). Trimming left V 7 bases short and J 5 bases short, with 14 bases between. In DNA, the CDR3 is TGTGCCAGTAAGGGCGGACAGCAATATGGCTACACCTTC. This encodes CASKGGQQYGYTF.

This clone appeared a single time. The chain has TRBV28 and TRBJ1-1; TRBD1 agrees at 9 bases. The length of the CDR3 is 15 residues. Germline V gene sequence: CDR1 MDHEN, CDR2 SYDVKM. The ends lost 6 bases at V and 6 bases at J; junction bases unmatched: 11. The CDR3: CASSPPGQGYAEAFF. The CDR3 nucleotides are TGTGCCAGCAGCCCTCCGGGACAGGGATACGCTGAAGCTTTCTTT.

The J gene is TRBJ1-1, the V gene TRBV6-2 or TRBV6-3; D is unclear. V shed 5 bases and J shed 0 bases, with 7 bases lying between them. Per germline, CDR1 MNHEY and CDR2 SVGEGT. The CDR3 spans 13 residues. CDR3 in amino acids: CASSGTMNTEAFF. CDR3 bases: TGTGCCAGCAGTGGAACCATGAACACTGAAGCTTTCTTT.

DNA of the CDR3: TGTGCCAGCAGCGTAGGACCCGCCGGGGAAGCTTTCTTT. Translating gives CASSVGPAGEAFF. The chain couples TRBV9 to TRBJ1-1; no firm D call. The V end was cut by 0 bases, the J end by 8 bases, with 11 bases between. The CDR3 length is 13 residues. Germline V gene sequence: CDR1 SGDLS, CDR2 YYNGEE. The whole variable domain, filled in from reference TRBV9 and TRBJ1-1, reads DSGVTQTPKHLITATGQRVTLRCSPRSGDLSVYWYQQSLDQGLQFLIQYYNGEERAKGNILERFSAQQFPDLHSELNLSSLELGDSALYFCASSVGPAGEAFFGQGTRLTVV.

V and J are TRBV10-2 and TRBJ2-1, with 8 bases lining up with TRBD2. The CDR3 runs to 15 residues. CDR1 and CDR2 from the germline V gene are WSHSY and SAAADI. After removal of 2 bases from V and 8 bases from J, the junction contained 8 bases not matched to a gene. The CDR3 DNA sequence: TGCGCCAGCAGTGAGGCGGGGGGCAGACTACATGAGCAGTTCTTC. It is translated as CASSEAGGRLHEQFF.

The chain joins TRBV19 to TRBJ2-1; 9 positions match TRBD2. V was pared by 3 bases and J by 8 bases, with 5 bases of the junction left unmatched. Germline CDR1 reads LNHDA; CDR2 reads SQIVND (reference sequence). CDR3 size: 14 residues. CDR3 nucleotides: TGTGCCAGTAGTATCGCGGGGGGGGAATATGAGCAGTTCTTC. It yields the protein CASSIAGGEYEQFF.